This TCR beta chain originates from a study of a mutant IDH1 vaccine in newly diagnosed glioma. Overall study context: Treated patients had a mean age of approximately 40 years and a sex split that was roughly 60% male and approximately 40% female. Standard pretreatment was either radiotherapy, temozolomide, or, for most, radiochemotherapy with temozolomide. Findings and caveats of the study: There were vaccine-induced immune responses in roughly 92% of the patients.

This clone was counted between two and nine times. Its antigen is unknown. In germline, CDR1 is KGHSH, CDR2 LQKENI. V lost 5 bases and J 3 bases, leaving 10 bases between the germline ends. The CDR3 runs to 13 residues. Clones were read by immunoSEQ multiplex PCR, and TCRdb kept only the in-frame ones, dropping some. The sample carries 85,000 to 100,000 clones, about 90% recorded once. Time point indicated: baseline, week 1 (first vaccination visit). Treatment in this sample: pre-vaccination baseline after standard-of-care therapy. Donor tumors were new WHO grade 3 or 4 IDH1-mutant, ATRX-lost astrocytomas.

This chain uses TRBV18 with TRBJ1-1; possibly TRBD1 for D (5 bases). The TCR comes from a woman in her 50s with glioma. The sample in question was PBMCs, obtained from a glioma patient treated with radiotherapy, temozolomide or both. The CDR3: CASSRGRDTEAFF. In DNA form, the CDR3 reads TGTGCCAGCTCAAGGGGTAGGGACACTGAAGCTTTCTTT.